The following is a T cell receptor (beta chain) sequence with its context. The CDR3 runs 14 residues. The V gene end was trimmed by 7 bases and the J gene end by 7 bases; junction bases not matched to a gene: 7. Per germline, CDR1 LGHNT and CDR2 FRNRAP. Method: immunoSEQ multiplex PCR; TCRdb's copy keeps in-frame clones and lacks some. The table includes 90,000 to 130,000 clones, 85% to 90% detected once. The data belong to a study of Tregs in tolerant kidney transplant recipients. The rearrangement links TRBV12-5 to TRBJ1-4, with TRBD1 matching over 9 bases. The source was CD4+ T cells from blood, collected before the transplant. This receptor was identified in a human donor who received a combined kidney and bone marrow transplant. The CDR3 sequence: CASAVGQGSEKLFF. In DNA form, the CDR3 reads TGTGCTAGTGCCGTGGGACAGGGATCTGAAAAACTGTTTTTT. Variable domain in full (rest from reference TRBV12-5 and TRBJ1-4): DARVTQTPRHKVTEMGQEVTMRCQPILGHNTVFWYRQTMMQGLELLAYFRNRAPLDDSGMPKDRFSAEMPDATLATLKIQPSEPRDSAVYFCASAVGQGSEKLFFGSGTQLSVL.